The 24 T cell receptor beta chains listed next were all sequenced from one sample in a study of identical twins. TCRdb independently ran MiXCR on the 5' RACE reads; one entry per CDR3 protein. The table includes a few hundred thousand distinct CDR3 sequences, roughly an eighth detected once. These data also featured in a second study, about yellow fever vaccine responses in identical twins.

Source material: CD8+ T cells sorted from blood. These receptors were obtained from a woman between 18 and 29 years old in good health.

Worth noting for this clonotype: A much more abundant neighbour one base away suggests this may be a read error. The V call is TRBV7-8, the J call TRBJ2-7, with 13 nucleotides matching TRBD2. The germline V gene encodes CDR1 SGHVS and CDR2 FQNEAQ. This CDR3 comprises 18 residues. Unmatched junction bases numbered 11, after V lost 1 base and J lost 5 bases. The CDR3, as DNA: TGTGCCAGCAGCTTAGGCCCGGGACTAGCGGGAAGGGGGGACGAGCAGTACTTC. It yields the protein CASSLGPGLAGRGDEQYF.

CDR3 sequence: CASSYLGGGTDTQYF. Written as DNA, the CDR3 is TGTGCCAGCAGTTACTTGGGCGGGGGCACAGATACGCAGTATTTT. The chain couples TRBV6-5 to TRBJ2-3; a possible D gene is TRBD2 (6 bases). Germline V gene lookup returns CDR1 MNHEY and CDR2 SVGAGI. The V gene lost 1 base and the J gene lost 1 base, with 9 bases spanning the gap. This CDR3 has 15 residues.

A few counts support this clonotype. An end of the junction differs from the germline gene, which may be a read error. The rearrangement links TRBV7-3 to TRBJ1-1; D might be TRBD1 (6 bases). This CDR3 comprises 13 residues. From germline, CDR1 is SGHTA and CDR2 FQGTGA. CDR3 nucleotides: TGTGCCAGCAGCTTGGGGACAAACACTGAAGTTTTCTTT. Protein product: CASSLGTNTEVFF.

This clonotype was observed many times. CDR3 DNA sequence: TGCGCCAGTCGGACCGGGGACGAGCAGTACTTC. It specifies CASRTGDEQYF. The chain combines TRBV10-2 with TRBJ2-7; tentatively, D is TRBD2 (5 bases). V dropped 9 bases and J dropped 5 bases, with 11 bases sitting between them. Germline V gene lookup returns CDR1 WSHSY and CDR2 SAAADI. The CDR3 covers 11 residues.

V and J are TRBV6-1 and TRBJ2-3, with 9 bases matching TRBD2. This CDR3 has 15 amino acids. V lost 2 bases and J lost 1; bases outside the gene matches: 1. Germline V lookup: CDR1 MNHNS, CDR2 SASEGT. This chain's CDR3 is CASSEQRGGTDTQYF. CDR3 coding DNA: TGTGCCAGCAGTGAACAGCGGGGGGGCACAGATACGCAGTATTTT.

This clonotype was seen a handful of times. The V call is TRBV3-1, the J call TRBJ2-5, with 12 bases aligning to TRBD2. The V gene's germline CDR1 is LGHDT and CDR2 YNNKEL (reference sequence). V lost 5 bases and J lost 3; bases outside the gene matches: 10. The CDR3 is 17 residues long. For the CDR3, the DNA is TGTGCCAGCAGCTTCCCTAGCGGGGGGGGAATTGAAGAGACCCAGTACTTC. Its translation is CASSFPSGGGIEETQYF.

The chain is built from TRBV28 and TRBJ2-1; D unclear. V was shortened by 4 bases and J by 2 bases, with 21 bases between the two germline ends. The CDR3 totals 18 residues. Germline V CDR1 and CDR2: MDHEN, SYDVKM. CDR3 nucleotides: TGTGCCAGCAGTTGGAGACTGAGAAATGTGTGGGCCTACAATGAGCAGTTCTTC. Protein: CASSWRLRNVWAYNEQFF.

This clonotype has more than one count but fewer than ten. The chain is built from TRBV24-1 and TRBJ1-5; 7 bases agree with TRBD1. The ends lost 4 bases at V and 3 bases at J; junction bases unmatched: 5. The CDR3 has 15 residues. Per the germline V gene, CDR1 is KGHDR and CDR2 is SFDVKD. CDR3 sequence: CATSEGTVNNQPQHF. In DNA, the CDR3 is TGTGCCACCAGTGAAGGGACAGTGAACAATCAGCCCCAGCATTTT.

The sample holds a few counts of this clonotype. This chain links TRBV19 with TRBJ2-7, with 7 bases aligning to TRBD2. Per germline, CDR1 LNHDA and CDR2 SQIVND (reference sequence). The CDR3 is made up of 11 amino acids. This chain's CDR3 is CGAGLAYEQYV. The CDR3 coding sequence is TGTGGCGCCGGACTAGCCTACGAGCAGTACGTC.

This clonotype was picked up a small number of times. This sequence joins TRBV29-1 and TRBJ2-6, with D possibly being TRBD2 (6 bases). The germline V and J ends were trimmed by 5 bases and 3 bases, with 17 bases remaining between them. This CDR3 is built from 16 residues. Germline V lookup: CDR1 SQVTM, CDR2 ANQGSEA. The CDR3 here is CSVYGRLEGGANVLTF. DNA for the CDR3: TGCAGCGTTTACGGACGGTTGGAGGGTGGGGCCAACGTCCTGACTTTC. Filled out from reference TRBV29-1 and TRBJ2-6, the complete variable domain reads SAVISQKPSRDICQRGTSLTIQCQVDSQVTMMFWYRQQPGQSLTLIATANQGSEATYESGFVIDKFPISRPNLTFSTLTVSNMSPEDSSIYLCSVYGRLEGGANVLTFGAGSRLTVL.

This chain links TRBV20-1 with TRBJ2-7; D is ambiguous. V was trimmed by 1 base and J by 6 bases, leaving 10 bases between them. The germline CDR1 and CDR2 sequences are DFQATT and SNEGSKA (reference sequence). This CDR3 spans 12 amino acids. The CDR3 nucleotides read TGCAGTGCTAGAGTGGGTAGTACCGAGCAGTACGTC. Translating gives CSARVGSTEQYV.

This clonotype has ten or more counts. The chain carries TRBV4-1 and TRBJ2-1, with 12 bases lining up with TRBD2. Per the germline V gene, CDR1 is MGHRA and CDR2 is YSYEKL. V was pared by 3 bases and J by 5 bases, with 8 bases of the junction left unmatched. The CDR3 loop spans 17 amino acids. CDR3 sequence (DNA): TGCGCCAGCAGCCATGCGGAGACTAGCGGGAGAGACAATGAGCAGTTCTTC. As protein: CASSHAETSGRDNEQFF.

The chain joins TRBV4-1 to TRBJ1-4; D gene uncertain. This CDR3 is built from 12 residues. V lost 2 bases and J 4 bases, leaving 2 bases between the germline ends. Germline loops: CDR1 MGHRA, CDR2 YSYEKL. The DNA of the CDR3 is TGCGCCAGCAGCCAACTTAATGAAAAACTGTTTTTT. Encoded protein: CASSQLNEKLFF.

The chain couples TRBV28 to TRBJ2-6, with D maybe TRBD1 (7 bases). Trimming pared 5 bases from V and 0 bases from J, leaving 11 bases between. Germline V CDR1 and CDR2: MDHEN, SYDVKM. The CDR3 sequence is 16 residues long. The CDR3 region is CASSGGTASGANVLTF. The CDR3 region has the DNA TGTGCCAGCAGTGGGGGGACAGCCTCTGGGGCCAACGTCCTGACTTTC.

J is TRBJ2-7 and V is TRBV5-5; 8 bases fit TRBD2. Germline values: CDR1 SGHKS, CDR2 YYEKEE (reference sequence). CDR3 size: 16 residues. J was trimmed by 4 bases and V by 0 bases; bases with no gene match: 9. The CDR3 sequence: CASSLEAGTSRYEQYF. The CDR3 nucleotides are TGTGCCAGCAGCTTGGAGGCCGGGACTAGTCGTTACGAGCAGTACTTC. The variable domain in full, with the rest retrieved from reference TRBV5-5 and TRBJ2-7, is DAGVTQSPTHLIKTRGQQVTLRCSPISGHKSVSWYQQVLGQGPQFIFQYYEKEERGRGNFPDRFSARQFPNYSSELNVNALLLGDSALYLCASSLEAGTSRYEQYFGPGTRLTVT.

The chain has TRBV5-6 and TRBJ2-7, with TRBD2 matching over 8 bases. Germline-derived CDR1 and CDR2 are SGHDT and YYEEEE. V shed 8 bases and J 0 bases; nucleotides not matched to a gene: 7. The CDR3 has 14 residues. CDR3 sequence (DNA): TGTGCCAGGAGCCCGGGGGGGCTCTCCTACGAGCAGTACGTC. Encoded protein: CARSPGGLSYEQYV.

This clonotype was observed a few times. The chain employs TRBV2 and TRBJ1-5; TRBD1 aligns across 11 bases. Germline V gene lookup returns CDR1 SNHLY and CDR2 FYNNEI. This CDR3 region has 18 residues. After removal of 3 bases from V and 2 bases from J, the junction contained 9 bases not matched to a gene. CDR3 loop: CASSDRADRGQGNQPQHF. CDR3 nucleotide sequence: TGTGCCAGCAGTGATAGGGCGGACAGGGGGCAGGGCAATCAGCCCCAGCATTTT.

The CDR3 DNA follows: TGTGCCAGCACCCTCGGTCCTTTCTATGAAAAACTGTTTTTT. It is translated as CASTLGPFYEKLFF. The chain uses TRBV12-3 or TRBV12-4 and TRBJ1-4; D is ambiguous. The CDR3 spans 14 residues. V was clipped by 7 bases and J by 6 bases, with 15 bases between them.

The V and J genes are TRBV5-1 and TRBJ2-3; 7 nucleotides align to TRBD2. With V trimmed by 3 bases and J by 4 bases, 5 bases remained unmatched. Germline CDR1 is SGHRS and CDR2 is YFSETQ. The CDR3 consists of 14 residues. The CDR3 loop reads CASSSGLGADTQYF. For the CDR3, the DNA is TGCGCCAGCAGCTCCGGACTAGGCGCAGATACGCAGTATTTT.

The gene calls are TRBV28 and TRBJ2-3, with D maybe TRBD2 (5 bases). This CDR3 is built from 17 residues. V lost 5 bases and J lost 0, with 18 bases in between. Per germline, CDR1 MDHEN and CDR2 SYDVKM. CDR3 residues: CASSHNPQEDSTDTQYF. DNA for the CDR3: TGTGCCAGCAGTCACAATCCTCAGGAGGATAGCACAGATACGCAGTATTTT.

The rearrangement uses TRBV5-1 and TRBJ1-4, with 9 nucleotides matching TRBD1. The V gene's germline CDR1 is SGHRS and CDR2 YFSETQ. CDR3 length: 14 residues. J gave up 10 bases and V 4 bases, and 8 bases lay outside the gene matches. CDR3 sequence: CASSAGQGEGKLFF. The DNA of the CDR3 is TGCGCCAGCAGCGCGGGACAGGGTGAGGGAAAACTGTTTTTT.

The CDR3, as DNA: TGTGCCAGCAGTTATTCTCTGGGCGGGGGCGAGCAGTACGTC. Its protein product is CASSYSLGGGEQYV. The chain links TRBV6-5 to TRBJ2-7, with 7 bases fitting TRBD2. V lost 3 bases, J lost 6 bases, and 8 bases stayed unmatched. The CDR3 totals 14 residues. Looked up from germline, CDR1 is MNHEY and CDR2 is SVGAGI.

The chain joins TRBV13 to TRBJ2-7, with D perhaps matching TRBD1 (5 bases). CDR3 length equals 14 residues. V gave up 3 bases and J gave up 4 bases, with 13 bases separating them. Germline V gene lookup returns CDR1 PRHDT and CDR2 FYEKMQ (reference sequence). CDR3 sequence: CASSLGIAGYEQYV. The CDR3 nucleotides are TGTGCCAGCAGCTTGGGTATAGCAGGGTACGAGCAGTACGTC.

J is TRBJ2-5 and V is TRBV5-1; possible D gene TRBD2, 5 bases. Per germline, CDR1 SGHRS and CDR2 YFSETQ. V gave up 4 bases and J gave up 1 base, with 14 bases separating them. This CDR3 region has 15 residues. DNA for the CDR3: TGCGCCAGCAGCCGAAGGGTAGAGGGCCAAGAGACCCAGTACTTC. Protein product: CASSRRVEGQETQYF.